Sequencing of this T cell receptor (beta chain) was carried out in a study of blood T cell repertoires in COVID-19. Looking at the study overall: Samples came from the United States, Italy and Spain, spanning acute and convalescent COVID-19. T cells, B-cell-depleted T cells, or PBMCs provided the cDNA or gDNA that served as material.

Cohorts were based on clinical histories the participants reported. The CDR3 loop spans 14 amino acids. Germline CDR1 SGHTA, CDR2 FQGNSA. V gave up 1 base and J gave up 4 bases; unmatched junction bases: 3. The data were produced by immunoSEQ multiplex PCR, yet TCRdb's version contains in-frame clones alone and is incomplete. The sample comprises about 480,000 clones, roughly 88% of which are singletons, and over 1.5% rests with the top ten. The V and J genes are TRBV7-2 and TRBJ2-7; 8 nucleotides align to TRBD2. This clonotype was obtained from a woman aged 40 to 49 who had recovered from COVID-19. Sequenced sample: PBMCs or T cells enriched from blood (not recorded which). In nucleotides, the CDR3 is TGTGCCAGCAGCTTAGGCAGCGGGAGATACGAGCAGTACTTC. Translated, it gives CASSLGSGRYEQYF.